This section outlines one T cell receptor (beta chain) sequence together with its context. The antigen is unknown. The sample originates from a study of cytomegalovirus exposure and HLA in healthy donors. Background on the study: Earlier, 150 million to 200 million T cells were analyzed, and over 95 million unique TCR beta sequences were found among them.

It was with 60 Vbeta and 13 Jbeta primers that the PCR ran. Only in-frame clones appear in the TCRdb table, and some are missing; sequencing was by immunoSEQ multiplex PCR. This sample yields 95,000 to 150,000 clones, of which roughly 80% are seen a single time; 15% to 20% belongs to the top ten. Overall study findings and caveats: In a later analysis, TCR beta V- and J-gene trimming was associated with a missense DCLRE1C variant.

CDR3 size: 15 residues. V lost 4 bases and J 3 bases, leaving 12 bases between the germline ends. CDR1 is SEHNR, CDR2 FQNEAQ, per germline (reference sequence). This clonotype was obtained from a young man in good health and CMV-seropositive. This chain links TRBV7-9 with TRBJ1-4; perhaps TRBD1 as D (5 bases). Sequenced material: PBMCs. CDR3 sequence (DNA): TGTGCCAGCAGCTCCGAGGGGACTTCTAATGAAAAACTGTTTTTT. It is translated as CASSSEGTSNEKLFF.